The present entry profiles one T cell receptor beta chain with its context. Using a J-beta primer mix together with a sample-barcoded 5' primer, a second PCR was run for roughly 6 to 12 cycles. TCRdb reprocessed the 5' RACE reads via MiXCR and lists one record per CDR3 protein. The table lists roughly 2 million distinct CDR3 sequences, just under 50% of them singletons. This sample was included in a study of blood T cells in healthy people across ages. CDR3 length equals 15 residues. Germline V gene lookup returns CDR1 ENHRY and CDR2 SYGVKD. The ends were cut back, 8 bases at V and 13 bases at J, with 27 bases in the middle.

The gene calls are TRBV10-3 and TRBJ2-1; D may be TRBD1 or TRBD2 (7 bases each). The receptor comes from a woman between 35 and 50 years old in good health. Input material: blood. CDR3 region: CAIGGAGGVGETQFF. The CDR3 nucleotides are TGTGCCATCGGGGGGGCAGGGGGTGTTGGAGAGACCCAGTTCTTC.